Sequencing of this T cell receptor beta chain was carried out in a study of T cell repertoires in ileal Crohn's disease. Study as a whole: Patients had a median approximately 8-year disease duration, and under 45% were active smokers.

The CDR3 is made up of 14 amino acids. Germline V CDR1 and CDR2: LNHDA, SQIVND (reference sequence). V shed 2 bases and J shed 1 base, with 8 bases lying between them. TCRdb's copy holds only in-frame clones and misses some; the assay was immunoSEQ multiplex PCR. This sample has approximately 4,100 clones, with 60% to 80% found just once. This sequence joins TRBV19 and TRBJ1-2; D remains ambiguous. The TCR was taken from an adult with Crohn's disease. The material sequenced was ileal tissue. The CDR3 DNA reads TGTGCCAGTAGTATAACCGGGGTTAACTATGGCTACACCTTC. Translating gives CASSITGVNYGYTF. Full variable domain (missing parts from reference TRBV19 and TRBJ1-2): DGGITQSPKYLFRKEGQNVTLSCEQNLNHDAMYWYRQDPGQGLRLIYYSQIVNDFQKGDIAEGYSVSREKKESFPLTVTSAQKNPTAFYLCASSITGVNYGYTFGSGTRLTVV.